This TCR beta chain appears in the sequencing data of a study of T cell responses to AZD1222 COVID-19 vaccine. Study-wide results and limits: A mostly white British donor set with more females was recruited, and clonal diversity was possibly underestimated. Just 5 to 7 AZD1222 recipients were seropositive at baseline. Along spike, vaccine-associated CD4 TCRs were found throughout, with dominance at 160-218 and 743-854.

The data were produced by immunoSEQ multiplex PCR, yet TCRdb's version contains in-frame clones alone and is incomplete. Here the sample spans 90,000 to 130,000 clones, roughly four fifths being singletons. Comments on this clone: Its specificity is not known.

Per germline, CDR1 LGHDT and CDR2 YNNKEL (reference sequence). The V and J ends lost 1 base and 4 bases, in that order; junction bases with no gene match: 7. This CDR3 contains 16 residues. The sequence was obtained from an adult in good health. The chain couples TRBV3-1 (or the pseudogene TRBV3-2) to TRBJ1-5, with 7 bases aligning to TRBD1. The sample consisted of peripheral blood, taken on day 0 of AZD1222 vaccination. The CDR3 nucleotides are TGTGCCAGCAGCCAAGGGTTGGCAGGGGGAAATCAGCCCCAGCATTTT. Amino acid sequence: CASSQGLAGGNQPQHF.